A selection of T cell receptor beta chains follows, all from one sample in a study of graft-versus-host responses after intestinal transplantation. No cognate antigen is known for these TCRs. Repertoires were generated with immunoSEQ multiplex PCR, while TCRdb's copy carries only in-frame clones and drops some. The sample includes approximately 82,000 clones, over 85% of them seen just once. The sequencing used unstimulated CD8+ T cells sorted from spleen or lymph node cells, collected before transplant. Every receptor here comes from a human donor who was the organ donor for an intestinal transplant. The CDR3 runs from the conserved cysteine through the conserved F or W. Fields, in order: D gene, V gene, J gene, clone size, CDR3 protein, CDR3 DNA. A D gene is named only where the DNA matches it firmly. Rows give clone size only sometimes, using once, few, many, or a class for an expanded clone.

-	TRBV28	TRBJ2-3	-	CASSAFTGTDTQYF	TGTGCCAGCAGCGCCTTTACTGGCACAGATACGCAGTATTTT
-	TRBV21-1	TRBJ1-5	-	CASRGLLNDPNQPQHF	TGTGCCAGCAGGGGGCTGCTAAACGACCCGAATCAGCCCCAGCATTTT
-	TRBV11-2	TRBJ2-2	-	CASSSGRGQGPTGELFF	TGTGCCAGCAGCTCGGGGAGAGGGCAGGGGCCTACCGGGGAGCTGTTTTTT
TRBD1	TRBV9	TRBJ2-7	-	CASSAEQGVVYEQYF	TGTGCCAGCAGCGCCGAACAGGGGGTAGTCTACGAGCAGTACTTC
-	TRBV11-2	TRBJ1-2	-	CASSLGRREGYTF	TGTGCCAGCAGCTTAGGCAGGAGGGAGGGCTACACCTTC
-	TRBV29-1	TRBJ1-1	-	CSVEDPGSNTEAFF	TGCAGCGTTGAAGATCCGGGAAGTAACACTGAAGCTTTCTTT
TRBD1	TRBV7-6	TRBJ2-7	-	CASSLGNRGEQYF	TGTGCCAGCAGCTTAGGTAACAGGGGCGAGCAGTACTTC
-	TRBV5-6	TRBJ2-1	-	CASSGGDEQFF	TGTGCCAGCAGCGGGGGCGATGAGCAGTTCTTC
-	TRBV5-1	TRBJ2-7	few	CASTGNDEQYF	TGCGCCAGCACCGGGAACGACGAGCAGTACTTC
TRBD1	TRBV7-8	TRBJ2-3	-	CASSLAGTAFTDTQYF	TGTGCCAGCAGCTTAGCGGGGACAGCTTTCACAGATACGCAGTATTTT
-	TRBV11-3	TRBJ2-1	-	CASSLTTGDNEQFF	TGTGCCAGCAGCTTAACAACAGGTGACAATGAGCAGTTCTTC
-	TRBV6-1	TRBJ2-7	-	CASRPWTDTYEQYF	TGTGCCAGCAGACCATGGACGGACACCTACGAGCAGTACTTC
-	TRBV6-5	TRBJ1-1	-	CASSWAGNTEAFF	TGTGCCAGCAGTTGGGCGGGGAACACTGAAGCTTTCTTT
-	TRBV4-1	TRBJ1-1	-	CASSHAGGMNTEAFF	TGCGCCAGCAGCCACGCCGGAGGGATGAACACTGAAGCTTTCTTT
-	TRBV5-1	TRBJ2-3	-	CASSLSPGTTSTDTQYF	TGCGCCAGCAGCTTATCTCCGGGTACAACTAGCACAGATACGCAGTATTTT
TRBD1	TRBV14	TRBJ2-1	-	CASSQGQGVDNEQFF	TGTGCCAGCAGCCAGGGACAGGGTGTGGACAATGAGCAGTTCTTC
TRBD2	TRBV5-3	TRBJ2-1	-	CARSREVAGGLNEQFF	TGTGCCAGAAGCCGGGAGGTAGCGGGAGGGTTGAATGAGCAGTTCTTC
-	TRBV27	TRBJ2-3	-	CASSSRDLADTQYF	TGTGCCAGCAGTTCAAGGGATCTAGCGGATACGCAGTATTTT
-	TRBV28	TRBJ2-7	-	CASSFQQGYEQYF	TGTGCCAGCAGTTTTCAGCAGGGCTACGAGCAGTACTTC
-	TRBV6-1	TRBJ2-5	-	CASSKGGETQYF	TGTGCCAGCAGCAAAGGGGGAGAGACCCAGTACTTC
TRBD1	TRBV7-2	TRBJ2-7	once	CASSLGGTAAYEQYF	TGTGCCAGCAGCTTAGGGGGGACAGCGGCCTACGAGCAGTACTTC
-	TRBV6-6	TRBJ1-5	-	CASSYSSGVWPQHF	TGTGCCAGCAGTTACTCGTCCGGGGTCTGGCCCCAGCATTTT
-	TRBV5-5	TRBJ1-6	-	CASSWGGGSSYNSPLHF	TGTGCCAGCAGCTGGGGGGGCGGGAGCTCCTATAATTCACCCCTCCACTTT
-	TRBV9	TRBJ1-1	-	CASSGDNAEAFF	TGTGCCAGCAGCGGCGATAACGCTGAAGCTTTCTTT
-	TRBV5-1	TRBJ2-1	-	CASSLPGDEQFF	TGCGCCAGCAGCTTGCCGGGGGATGAGCAGTTCTTC
-	TRBV7-9	TRBJ2-7	-	CASSPVETEKLVHEQYF	TGTGCCAGCAGCCCGGTAGAGACAGAGAAGTTGGTCCACGAGCAGTACTTC
-	TRBV11-3	TRBJ2-1	-	CASSTRIGLRVYNEQFF	TGTGCCAGCAGCACACGAATCGGACTGAGGGTTTACAATGAGCAGTTCTTC
TRBD2	TRBV10-3	TRBJ2-6	-	CAISKKPWTGGLAGAPGANVLTF	TGTGCCATCAGTAAGAAACCCTGGACAGGGGGACTAGCGGGAGCTCCTGGGGCCAACGTCCTGACTTTC
-	TRBV11-2	TRBJ2-7	-	CASSLGAAGYYEQYF	TGTGCCAGCAGCTTAGGAGCAGCGGGCTACTACGAGCAGTACTTC
-	TRBV21-1	TRBJ2-1	-	CASSKAGGDEQFF	TGTGCCAGCAGCAAAGCAGGGGGCGATGAGCAGTTCTTC
TRBD2	TRBV2	TRBJ2-7	-	CASRGNRGGSSYEQYF	TGTGCCAGCAGGGGAAACCGGGGGGGGAGCTCCTACGAGCAGTACTTC
-	TRBV21-1	TRBJ2-7	-	CASSKVGADEYYEQYF	TGTGCCAGCAGCAAGGTGGGGGCGGACGAATACTACGAGCAGTACTTC
-	TRBV7-9	TRBJ2-1	-	CASSLGSTYNEQFF	TGTGCCAGCAGCCTGGGCAGTACCTACAATGAGCAGTTCTTC
-	TRBV29-1	TRBJ2-7	-	CSVAGGAEAYEQYF	TGCAGCGTGGCCGGGGGAGCCGAGGCCTACGAGCAGTACTTC
TRBD1	TRBV2	TRBJ2-7	-	CASRPPGQGFLEQYF	TGTGCCAGCAGGCCTCCCGGACAGGGATTTCTCGAGCAGTACTTC
TRBD1	TRBV5-4	TRBJ2-7	-	CASSPTGTATAEQYF	TGTGCCAGCAGCCCCACCGGGACAGCGACGGCCGAGCAGTACTTC
TRBD2	TRBV29-1	TRBJ2-7	once	CSVPLAGGKEQYF	TGCAGCGTCCCACTAGCGGGAGGTAAAGAGCAGTACTTC